This T cell receptor (beta chain) emerged from a study of T-cell reconstitution after alpha-beta-depleted transplantation in children. The CDR3 consists of 13 residues. The ends lost 6 bases at V and 2 bases at J; junction bases unmatched: 2. General observations from the study: Reported findings indicate that, about two months after transplant, alpha-beta T cells came from several hundred expanded clones, which were derived from non-depleted graft cells. Newly made T cells mostly supplied T-cell counts and diversity one year after transplant.

This clonotype was picked up many times. The target antigen is unknown. The authors prepared the TCRbeta library with unique molecular identifiers. TCRdb ran MiXCR on the PCR reads and lists one entry per CDR3 protein. The sample lists hundreds of thousands of distinct CDR3 sequences; 25% were seen once. The source material was PBMCs, sampled before TCRalphabeta/CD19-depleted stem cell transplant. This sequence was found in a girl aged 2 to 10 with Fanconi anemia, due to receive a stem cell transplant. This sequence joins TRBV12-3 or TRBV12-4 and TRBJ2-5; TRBD2 agrees at 8 bases. This CDR3 is CASRRLAQETQYF. As DNA, the CDR3 is TGTGCCAGCAGGAGACTAGCGCAAGAGACCCAGTACTTC.